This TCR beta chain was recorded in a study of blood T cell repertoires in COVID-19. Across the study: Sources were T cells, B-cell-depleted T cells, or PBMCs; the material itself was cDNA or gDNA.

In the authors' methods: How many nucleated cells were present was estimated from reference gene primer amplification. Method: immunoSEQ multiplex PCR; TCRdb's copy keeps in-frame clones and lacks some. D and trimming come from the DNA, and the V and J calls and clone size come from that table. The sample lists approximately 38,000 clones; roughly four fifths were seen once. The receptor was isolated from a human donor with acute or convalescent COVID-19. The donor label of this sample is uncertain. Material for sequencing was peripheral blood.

The CDR3, as DNA: TGTGCCAGCAGCCAACAGGGATTTGGGTATGGCTACACCTTC. Translated, it gives CASSQQGFGYGYTF. The J gene is TRBJ1-2, the V gene TRBV5-6; TRBD1 might be the D (6 bases). Germline lookup yields CDR1 SGHDT and CDR2 YYEEEE. CDR3 length: 14 amino acids. The V and J ends lost 4 bases and 5 bases respectively, with 15 bases between them.